Following are 25 T cell receptor beta chains from one sample sequenced in a study of response to subunit inactivated influenza vaccine. MiXCR, applied by TCRdb to the RT-PCR reads, yields one record per CDR3 protein. The sample records more than 700,000 distinct CDR3 sequences, over 20% being singletons. This material consisted of PBMCs from blood, taken 4 to 6 days after vaccination. These receptors were collected from a man aged 50-59 years who received an inactivated influenza vaccine.

In this sample, this clonotype turned up a few times. The J gene is TRBJ2-5, the V gene TRBV6-1, with D maybe TRBD2 (5 bases). V was pared by 7 bases and J by 5 bases, with 14 bases between. Germline assignment: CDR1 MNHNS and CDR2 SASEGT. The CDR3 is made up of 13 amino acids. CDR3 bases: TGTGCCAGCACCCGGGGTATTGAGGAGACCCAGTACTTC. This gives the protein CASTRGIEETQYF.

This clonotype was detected only a few times. V usage is TRBV5-1 and J usage is TRBJ2-1; TRBD2 aligns across 11 bases. V gave up 0 bases and J gave up 7 bases; unmatched junction bases: 6. The CDR3 totals 16 residues. CDR1 is SGHRS, CDR2 YFSETQ, per germline. In nucleotides, the CDR3 is TGCGCCAGCAGCTTGGCACCGACTAGCGGGAAGAATGAGCAGTTCTTC. This sequence encodes CASSLAPTSGKNEQFF. The complete variable domain, with remaining parts taken from reference TRBV5-1 and TRBJ2-1, reads KAGVTQTPRYLIKTRGQQVTLSCSPISGHRSVSWYQQTPGQGLQFLFEYFSETQRNKGNFPGRFSGRQFSNSRSEMNVSTLELGDSALYLCASSLAPTSGKNEQFFGPGTRLTVL.

The rearrangement links TRBV5-1 to TRBJ2-1; no firm D call. The germline V gene encodes CDR1 SGHRS and CDR2 YFSETQ. Trimming cost V 0 bases and J 2 bases, with 18 bases left between them. The CDR3 runs 18 residues. This chain's CDR3 is CASSLAAVGIATYNEQFF. The CDR3 nucleotides read TGCGCCAGCAGCTTGGCCGCAGTTGGAATAGCAACCTACAATGAGCAGTTCTTC.

This clonotype was observed a few times. The chain has TRBV10-3 and TRBJ1-1, with D maybe TRBD1 (6 bases). Germline loops: CDR1 ENHRY, CDR2 SYGVKD. The CDR3 is 14 amino acids. V lost 6 bases to trimming and J lost 2 bases, with 13 bases between them. CDR3 coding DNA: TGTGCCATCAGGGCGACAGGAGACAACACTGAAGCTTTCTTT. It specifies CAIRATGDNTEAFF.

At least ten counts were recorded for this clonotype. The chain links TRBV15 to TRBJ2-3; D ambiguous. Germline CDR1 and CDR2: LNHNV and YYDKDF (reference sequence). This CDR3 region has 12 residues. V dropped 3 bases and J dropped 2 bases, with 3 bases sitting between them. CDR3 nucleotides: TGTGCCACCAGCAGTCACACAGATACGCAGTATTTT. This codes for CATSSHTDTQYF.

This clonotype was picked up many times. This chain joins TRBV20-1 and TRBJ1-2; the match to TRBD1 covers 9 bases. Germline lookup yields CDR1 DFQATT and CDR2 SNEGSKA (reference sequence). The length of the CDR3 is 13 residues. With 6 bases clipped from V and 4 bases from J, the junction kept 6 bases outside the gene matches. The chain's CDR3 is CSAPGQGRYGYTF. The DNA for the CDR3 is TGCAGTGCCCCGGGACAGGGCCGCTATGGCTACACCTTC.

In its sample, this clonotype was seen a few times. The chain has TRBV9 and TRBJ2-7, with a weak D call TRBD2 (6 bases). The CDR3 has 14 residues. Germline V gene lookup returns CDR1 SGDLS and CDR2 YYNGEE. Trimming removed 3 bases at V and 5 bases at J, with 15 bases between. CDR3 protein: CASSAGLGLDEQYF. CDR3 coding DNA: TGTGCCAGCAGCGCGGGACTCGGCCTTGACGAGCAGTACTTC.

The chain uses TRBV7-9 and TRBJ2-5; weak D call: TRBD2 (5 bases). Germline values: CDR1 SEHNR, CDR2 FQNEAQ (reference sequence). V dropped 1 base and J dropped 5 bases, with 14 bases sitting between them. The CDR3 is made up of 15 amino acids. The CDR3 spells CASSLGGSRIETQYF. Written as DNA, the CDR3 is TGTGCCAGCAGCTTAGGAGGGAGCAGGATCGAGACCCAGTACTTC.

This chain links TRBV30 with TRBJ2-2; D unclear. The ends were cut back, 0 bases at V and 3 bases at J, with 8 bases in the middle. The CDR3 totals 14 residues. Per germline, CDR1 GTSNPN and CDR2 SVGIG (reference sequence). The DNA for the CDR3 is TGTGCCTGGAGTGTACTTCAGGACACCGGGGAGCTGTTTTTT. Protein product: CAWSVLQDTGELFF.

This clonotype was detected only a few times. The V call is TRBV2, the J call TRBJ1-6; the match to TRBD1 covers 8 bases. Germline CDR1 is SNHLY and CDR2 is FYNNEI. The CDR3 contains 15 residues. V was pared by 7 bases and J by 5 bases, with 7 bases of the junction left unmatched. Written as DNA, the CDR3 is TGTGCCAGCACCCCAGGACAGGGTCATAATTCACCCCTCCACTTT. Translation gives CASTPGQGHNSPLHF.

The rearrangement joins TRBV2 to TRBJ1-5, with D perhaps TRBD1 (6 bases). Germline assignment: CDR1 SNHLY and CDR2 FYNNEI. The V end was cut by 6 bases, the J end by 7 bases, with 13 bases between. The CDR3 runs 13 residues. For the CDR3, the DNA is TGTGCCAGCAGACAGGGAAGTCTACAGCCCCAGCATTTT. Its translation: CASRQGSLQPQHF. The full variable domain, with the rest looked up from reference TRBV2 and TRBJ1-5, is EPEVTQTPSHQVTQMGQEVILRCVPISNHLYFYWYRQILGQKVEFLVSFYNNEISEKSEIFDDQFSVERPDGSNFTLKIRSTKLEDSAMYFCASRQGSLQPQHFGDGTRLSIL.

This clonotype was detected ten times or more. This CDR3 is CASSFGLGGGPYNEQFF. The CDR3 DNA reads TGTGCCAGCAGCTTTGGACTGGGGGGGGGCCCTTACAATGAGCAGTTCTTC. The chain joins TRBV11-2 to TRBJ2-1; TRBD2 is a possible D gene (7 bases). The CDR3 consists of 17 residues. Germline V gives CDR1 SGHAT, CDR2 FQNNGV. Deletions cut 3 bases from V and 4 bases from J, with 19 bases between.

CDR3 residues: CASSVPGQGPPYEQYF. The CDR3 DNA reads TGTGCCAGCAGCGTGCCGGGACAGGGTCCGCCCTACGAGCAGTACTTC. The rearrangement uses TRBV21-1 and TRBJ2-7; the DNA was not compared with TRBD1, the D call given in the table. TRBV21-1 constitutes a pseudogene. The CDR3 runs to 16 residues.

This clonotype was seen a few times. The chain recombines TRBV6-5 with TRBJ2-7; D gene ambiguous. Germline-derived CDR1 and CDR2 are MNHEY and SVGAGI. The CDR3 contains 13 residues. The V end lost 3 bases, the J end lost 3 bases, and 9 bases lay between the germline ends. The CDR3 DNA sequence: TGTGCCAGCAGTTATGACCGCCACTACGAGCAGTACTTC. Its protein is CASSYDRHYEQYF.

The genes are TRBV5-1 and TRBJ2-5; no firm D call. This CDR3 is built from 12 residues. Germline lookup yields CDR1 SGHRS and CDR2 YFSETQ. V lost 4 bases and J lost 5, with 9 bases in between. The DNA of the CDR3 is TGCGCCAGCAGCCACCAGATGGAGACCCAGTACTTC. Its translation: CASSHQMETQYF.

This chain joins TRBV5-1 and TRBJ2-1, with TRBD2 matching 9 bases. Germline CDR1 SGHRS, CDR2 YFSETQ. The CDR3 runs to 15 residues. V lost 0 bases to trimming and J lost 5 bases; unmatched junction nucleotides: 3. CDR3 in DNA: TGCGCCAGCAGCTTGGTGACTAGCGGTAACAATGAGCAGTTCTTC. It is translated as CASSLVTSGNNEQFF.

The rearrangement links TRBV20-1 to TRBJ2-4; D is uncertain. Trimming took 3 bases from V and 0 from J, leaving 12 bases between them. Germline V CDR1 and CDR2: DFQATT, SNEGSKA (reference sequence). This CDR3 contains 15 residues. The CDR3 region is CSASGQLIAKNIQYF. For the CDR3, the DNA is TGCAGTGCTAGCGGGCAGCTTATAGCCAAAAACATTCAGTACTTC.

The table lists this clonotype with a few counts. The V gene is TRBV6-1, the J gene TRBJ1-1, with D tentatively TRBD1 (5 bases). CDR1 and CDR2 from the germline V gene are MNHNS and SASEGT. Trimming pared 7 bases from V and 5 bases from J, leaving 17 bases between. The CDR3 consists of 14 residues. As DNA, the CDR3 is TGTGCCAGCACCTCTATGGGGGGGGGGACTGAAGCTTTCTTT. It encodes CASTSMGGGTEAFF.

This clonotype was picked up many times. This rearrangement joins TRBV4-3 to TRBJ2-3, with D possibly matching TRBD2 (5 bases). Trimming removed 0 bases at V and 4 bases at J, with 5 bases between. This CDR3 has 13 amino acids. Germline values: CDR1 LGHNA, CDR2 YSLEER. Here the CDR3 DNA reads TGCGCCAGCAGCCAAGAAGCGGCAGATACGCAGTATTTT. Its translation: CASSQEAADTQYF.

The chain carries TRBV9 and TRBJ2-7; the D gene is possibly TRBD1 (6 bases). Trimming removed 2 bases at V and 0 bases at J, with 9 bases between. The CDR3 has 14 amino acids. Germline values: CDR1 SGDLS, CDR2 YYNGEE. The CDR3 sequence: CASSVGGVSYEQYF. The DNA of the CDR3 is TGTGCCAGCAGCGTTGGGGGCGTCTCCTACGAGCAGTACTTC.

The CDR3: CASSYSLAGGQNEQFF. Written as DNA, the CDR3 is TGTGCCAGCAGTTACTCGCTGGCGGGAGGGCAGAATGAGCAGTTCTTC. The chain combines TRBV6-5 with TRBJ2-1, with 9 bases fitting TRBD2. The CDR3 is 16 residues long. V was clipped by 0 bases and J by 7 bases; unmatched bases: 7. Germline CDR1 is MNHEY and CDR2 is SVGAGI.

In its sample, this clonotype was seen a few times. This sequence joins TRBV12-3 or TRBV12-4 and TRBJ1-2, with 7 bases matching TRBD1. CDR3 size: 15 residues. Trimming took 4 bases from V and 5 from J; bases not matched to a gene: 10. Here the CDR3 reads CASSYLTGGQYGYTF. As DNA, the CDR3 is TGTGCCAGCAGTTACCTAACGGGGGGACAGTATGGCTACACCTTC.

This clonotype was counted at least ten times. V is TRBV14 and J is TRBJ2-7; D is perhaps TRBD1 (6 bases). CDR1 and CDR2 (germline): SGHDN, FVKESK. Between the trimmed V and J ends, which lost 2 bases and 2 bases, there was a span of 19 bases. The CDR3 spans 17 residues. CDR3: CASSQRNAGTSTYEQYF. CDR3 sequence (DNA): TGTGCCAGCAGCCAACGCAATGCCGGGACATCTACCTACGAGCAGTACTTC.

The CDR3 reads CASSLAPQAQPQHF. The CDR3 DNA reads as TGTGCCAGCAGCTTGGCACCACAGGCCCAGCCCCAGCATTTT. This sequence joins TRBV5-5 and TRBJ1-5, with D possibly matching TRBD1 (5 bases). The CDR3 contains 14 residues. V shed 0 bases and J shed 7 bases, with 11 bases lying between them. Germline loops: CDR1 SGHKS, CDR2 YYEKEE (reference sequence). Filled out from reference TRBV5-5 and TRBJ1-5, the complete variable domain reads DAGVTQSPTHLIKTRGQQVTLRCSPISGHKSVSWYQQVLGQGPQFIFQYYEKEERGRGNFPDRFSARQFPNYSSELNVNALLLGDSALYLCASSLAPQAQPQHFGDGTRLSIL.

This clonotype was picked up a small number of times. The J gene is TRBJ2-5, the V gene TRBV28; TRBD1 might be the D (5 bases). CDR1 and CDR2 from the germline V gene are MDHEN and SYDVKM. The CDR3 has 15 residues. Trimming cost V 4 bases and J 5 bases, with 17 bases left between them. The CDR3 region is CASSSLTARRETQYF. As DNA, the CDR3 is TGTGCCAGCAGTTCCTTGACAGCCCGGCGGGAGACCCAGTACTTC.